This T cell receptor beta chain appears in the sequencing data of a study of T cells in placental villitis. Four cytomegalovirus and one Toxoplasma gondii villitis placentae were included. About this clone: Its antigen is not identified.

Sequencing used immunoSEQ v4. Sequencing was performed with immunoSEQ multiplex PCR; in TCRdb, only in-frame clones are kept and a portion is missing. The repertoire has about 2,500 clones, 75% to 85% of them found once; the top ten carry around half. Study-level points and caveats: Villitis of unknown etiology showed control-like CMV-specific clone frequencies, about 0.001 versus 0.01 in CMV. Helper, regulatory and cytotoxic T cells, and maternal versus fetal cells, were indistinguishable; gamma-delta receptors were excluded. Especially in controls, some T cells may have come from decidua, not villi.

The CDR3 is 14 amino acids. CDR1 and CDR2 from the germline V gene are KGHDR and SFDVKD. Trimming took off 5 bases at V and 0 bases at J, with 8 bases between the two ends. The sequence derives from a human patient with infectious villitis; the placental T cells may come from both mother and fetus. V is TRBV24-1 and J is TRBJ2-3, with a weak D call TRBD1 (6 bases). Sequenced input: placental tissue containing maternal and fetal cells. CDR3 nucleotide sequence: TGTGCCACCAGTGTACAGGGCAGCACAGATACGCAGTATTTT. Protein product: CATSVQGSTDTQYF.